This T cell receptor (beta chain) is drawn from a study of blood T cell repertoires in COVID-19. Whole-study context: The United States, Italy and Spain supplied acute and convalescent COVID-19 samples.

Here immunoSEQ multiplex PCR was the method, and the copy in TCRdb shows in-frame clones only, minus some. The table shows 150,000 to 200,000 clones, with 60% to 80% occurring only once. The TCR comes from a man between 60 and 75 years old with active or convalescent COVID-19. The material sequenced was peripheral blood.

CDR3 in amino acids: CASSLEHNYGYTF. CDR3 DNA sequence: TGTGCCAGCAGTCTCGAACATAACTATGGCTACACCTTC. This rearrangement joins TRBV12-3 or TRBV12-4 to TRBJ1-2; D is ambiguous. V lost 5 bases and J 1 base, leaving 8 bases between the germline ends. CDR3 length: 13 amino acids.